The clone carrying this T cell receptor (beta chain) is a singleton in its sample. Its antigen remains unknown. Measured with immunoSEQ multiplex PCR; TCRdb has only the in-frame clones, and not every one. This table holds around 50,000 clones, around nine tenths found once. Collection occurred without any documented infections or immune events in donors. The germline V gene encodes CDR1 MGHRA and CDR2 YSYEKL. This CDR3 comprises 14 residues. The V and J ends lost 0 bases and 4 bases respectively, with 9 bases between them. The data derive from a study of identifying expanded T cells in peripheral blood. Study conclusions and caveats: Clone count variance between approximately 2-week samples rose with total template count. Differentially abundant clones: 0.95 to 1.5 between replicates, around 17 at approximately 14 days, under 25 at four.

The source is a person aged 18 to 70 in good health. V and J are TRBV4-1 and TRBJ2-5, with D perhaps matching TRBD2 (6 bases). The specimen was blood. CDR3 residues: CASSQEGRGETQYF. CDR3 DNA sequence: TGCGCCAGCAGCCAAGAAGGGCGGGGAGAGACCCAGTACTTC.